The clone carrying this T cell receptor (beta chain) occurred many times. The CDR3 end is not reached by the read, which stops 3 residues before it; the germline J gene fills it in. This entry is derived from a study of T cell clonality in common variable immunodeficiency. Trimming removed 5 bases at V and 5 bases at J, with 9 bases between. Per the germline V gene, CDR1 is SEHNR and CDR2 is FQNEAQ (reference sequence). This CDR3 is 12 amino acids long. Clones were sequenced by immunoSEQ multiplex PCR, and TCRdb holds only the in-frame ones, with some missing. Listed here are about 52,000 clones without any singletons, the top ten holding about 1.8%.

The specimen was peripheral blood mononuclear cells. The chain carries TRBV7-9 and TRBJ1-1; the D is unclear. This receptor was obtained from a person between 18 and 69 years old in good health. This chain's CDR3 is CASSHGRTEAFF. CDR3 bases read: TGTGCCAGCAGCCATGGGCGTACTGAA.